The 20 T cell receptor beta chains below all came from one sample that was sequenced in a study of shared clonotypes between healthy human individuals. Assay: immunoSEQ multiplex PCR; the TCRdb copy retains only in-frame clones and omits some. Altogether over 850,000 clones are present, approximately 80% being singletons, with the ten largest covering 0.55% to 0.7%. What was sequenced was memory CD4+ T cells from PBMCs. Described subset: CD45RA-negative fraction. The receptors come from a man in his late teens or twenties in good health. Some clones in this sample may be carry-over from other donors' samples.

The chain has TRBV5-4 and TRBJ2-5; D remains ambiguous. This CDR3 is built from 15 residues. Germline CDR1 SGHNT, CDR2 YYREEE (reference sequence). V was shortened by 2 bases and J by 2 bases, with 13 bases between the two germline ends. CDR3 region: CASSFGRRTQETQYF. In DNA, the CDR3 is TGTGCCAGCAGCTTTGGACGTCGAACTCAAGAGACCCAGTACTTC.

The V gene is TRBV7-3, the J gene TRBJ1-1; D gene uncertain. The CDR3 spans 13 residues. Germline V lookup: CDR1 SGHTA, CDR2 FQGTGA. The V end was cut by 4 bases, the J end by 1 base, with 7 bases between. The CDR3 nucleotides read TGTGCCAGCAGCTACGGACCGAACACTGAAGCTTTCTTT. It yields the protein CASSYGPNTEAFF. The whole variable domain, remainder taken from reference TRBV7-3 and TRBJ1-1, is GAGVSQTPSNKVTEKGKYVELRCDPISGHTALYWYRQSLGQGPEFLIYFQGTGAADDSGLPNDRFFAVRPEGSVSTLKIQRTERGDSAVYLCASSYGPNTEAFFGQGTRLTVV.

This clone has more than one count but fewer than ten. The rearrangement joins TRBV7-9 to TRBJ1-2, with 8 bases lining up with TRBD1. Germline V lookup: CDR1 SEHNR, CDR2 FQNEAQ (reference sequence). V shed 5 bases and J 6 bases; nucleotides not matched to a gene: 2. The CDR3 sequence is 12 residues long. The CDR3 coding sequence is TGTGCCAGCAGCCAGACAGGGGATGGCTACACCTTC. It is translated as CASSQTGDGYTF. The entire variable domain, with the rest obtained from reference TRBV7-9 and TRBJ1-2, is as follows: DTGVSQNPRHKITKRGQNVTFRCDPISEHNRLYWYRQTLGQGPEFLTYFQNEAQLEKSRLLSDRFSAERPKGSFSTLEIQRTEQGDSAMYLCASSQTGDGYTFGSGTRLTVV.

V and J are TRBV4-2 and TRBJ1-1; D is unresolved. The CDR3 sequence is 14 residues long. Germline-derived CDR1 and CDR2 are LGHNA and YNFKEQ. V gave up 0 bases and J gave up 5 bases, with 10 bases separating them. CDR3 loop: CASSQDEEGTEAFF. CDR3 coding DNA: TGTGCCAGCAGCCAAGACGAAGAAGGAACTGAAGCTTTCTTT.

This sequence joins TRBV28 and TRBJ2-7, with 7 bases identical to TRBD2. The CDR3 totals 16 residues. V lost 0 bases, J lost 4 bases, and 9 bases stayed unmatched. Germline CDR1 MDHEN, CDR2 SYDVKM. The chain's CDR3 is CASSLWTSHFSYEQYF. The CDR3 nucleotides are TGTGCCAGCAGTTTATGGACTAGCCATTTTAGTTACGAGCAGTACTTC.

To note about this clone: A far larger clone differs by one base, so this is likely a read error. The chain joins TRBV2 to TRBJ1-5; D is possibly TRBD1 (5 bases). Per the germline V gene, CDR1 is SNHLY and CDR2 is FYNNEI. The CDR3 contains 13 residues. The V end was cut by 0 bases, the J end by 6 bases, with 6 bases between. CDR3 nucleotides: TGTGCCAGCAGTGAAGCAGGGGCTCAGCCCCAGCATTTT. Translation: CASSEAGAQPQHF.

This clone has a handful of counts. The chain uses TRBV4-2 and TRBJ2-1; D is ambiguous. Germline CDR1 LGHNA, CDR2 YNFKEQ. Trimming shortened V by 1 base and J by 8 bases, and 9 bases separated the two germline ends. The CDR3 has 13 residues. CDR3 sequence reads: CASSQALMDEQFF. The DNA for the CDR3 is TGTGCCAGCAGCCAAGCCTTGATGGATGAGCAGTTCTTC.

Points on this clone: This sample also contains other DNA sequences that code for the same CDR3. This chain joins TRBV20-1 and TRBJ1-1; D gene uncertain. CDR1 DFQATT and CDR2 SNEGSKA come from the germline V gene (reference sequence). V lost 0 bases, J lost 7 bases, and 6 bases lay in between. CDR3 length: 11 amino acids. The CDR3 reads CSARDRGEAFF. The CDR3 coding sequence is TGCAGTGCTAGAGATCGGGGTGAAGCTTTCTTT.

This clone was counted only a few times. CDR3 sequence reads: CASSRESGTGSSGYTF. The CDR3 DNA sequence: TGTGCCAGCAGCCGTGAGAGCGGGACAGGTAGTAGTGGCTACACCTTC. The V call is TRBV7-9, the J call TRBJ1-2; 8 positions match TRBD1. After removal of 5 bases from V and 7 bases from J, the junction contained 15 bases not matched to a gene. CDR3 size: 16 residues. CDR1 is SEHNR, CDR2 FQNEAQ, per germline (reference sequence).

The chain employs TRBV6-6 and TRBJ2-4; 8 bases are a match to TRBD2. J lost 7 bases, V lost 5 bases, and 7 bases had no gene match. Germline lookup yields CDR1 MNHNY and CDR2 SVGAGI (reference sequence). CDR3 length equals 14 residues. The CDR3 spells CASSSGGFVNIQYF. CDR3 bases: TGTGCCAGCAGTAGCGGGGGTTTCGTTAACATTCAGTACTTC.

The chain has TRBV5-1 and TRBJ1-4; the D gene is possibly TRBD1 (6 bases). Trimming took 4 bases from V and 6 from J, leaving 19 bases between them. The CDR3 spans 16 residues. Germline V gene lookup returns CDR1 SGHRS and CDR2 YFSETQ. The CDR3 nucleotides are TGCGCCAGCAGCCCCGGACACGGGGGGCGGGATGAAAAACTGTTTTTT. It translates to CASSPGHGGRDEKLFF.

The rearrangement joins TRBV6-5 to TRBJ1-2, with no clear D. CDR3 length equals 15 residues. Per germline, CDR1 MNHEY and CDR2 SVGAGI. Trimming took 6 bases from V and 0 from J, leaving 14 bases between them. The CDR3 protein is CASSRNPAANYGYTF. DNA of the CDR3: TGTGCCAGCAGCCGCAATCCGGCTGCTAACTATGGCTACACCTTC.

The sample holds a few counts of this clone. The V call is TRBV5-4, the J call TRBJ2-3; possibly TRBD2 for D (5 bases). The CDR3 is 18 residues long. V shed 4 bases and J shed 1 base, with 22 bases lying between them. Germline V gene data show CDR1 as SGHNT and CDR2 as YYREEE (reference sequence). The CDR3 nucleotides are TGTGCCAGCAGCCCAGCGGCCACCCGCCAGGCGGGCACAGATACGCAGTATTTT. Its protein product is CASSPAATRQAGTDTQYF. The full variable domain, completed using reference TRBV5-4 and TRBJ2-3, is ETGVTQSPTHLIKTRGQQVTLRCSSQSGHNTVSWYQQALGQGPQFIFQYYREEENGRGNFPPRFSGLQFPNYSSELNVNALELDDSALYLCASSPAATRQAGTDTQYFGPGTRLTVL.

The chain couples TRBV5-1 to TRBJ1-4, with 9 nucleotides matching TRBD1. Germline V gene lookup returns CDR1 SGHRS and CDR2 YFSETQ. The V gene end was trimmed by 7 bases and the J gene end by 8 bases; junction bases not matched to a gene: 15. This CDR3 is built from 16 residues. CDR3 in DNA: TGCGCCAGCCGCCCAGAGACCGGGACAGGGCCAGAAAAACTGTTTTTT. It yields the protein CASRPETGTGPEKLFF.

This chain joins TRBV4-3 and TRBJ2-5; possible D gene TRBD2, 6 bases. Trimming pared 1 base from V and 1 base from J, leaving 13 bases between. This CDR3 has 16 amino acids. Germline loops: CDR1 LGHNA, CDR2 YSLEER. DNA for the CDR3: TGCGCCAGCAGCCAAGTCGGGTCCGGGAGCCAAGAGACCCAGTACTTC. Protein: CASSQVGSGSQETQYF.

DNA for the CDR3: TGTGCCAGCATATCTGTAGCCTACGAGCAGTACTTC. Translation: CASISVAYEQYF. The genes are TRBV28 and TRBJ2-7; no clear D. V lost 7 bases and J lost 2, with 9 bases in between. Looked up from germline, CDR1 is MDHEN and CDR2 is SYDVKM. The CDR3 covers 12 residues.

This clone was recorded a few times. The gene calls are TRBV7-2 and TRBJ1-3, with 9 bases identical to TRBD1. The CDR3 totals 15 residues. Germline V CDR1 and CDR2: SGHTA, FQGNSA. The V segment lost 4 bases and the J segment 6 bases; nucleotides outside the gene matches: 7. CDR3 in amino acids: CASSSMGQGANTIYF. For the CDR3, the DNA is TGTGCCAGCAGCTCCATGGGACAGGGTGCAAACACCATATATTTT.

This chain connects TRBV11-2 to TRBJ2-7; 8 positions agree with TRBD2. The CDR3 covers 15 residues. The V gene's germline CDR1 is SGHAT and CDR2 FQNNGV. The V segment lost 1 base and the J segment 3 bases; nucleotides outside the gene matches: 5. The CDR3 spells CASSLGGTRGYEQYF. CDR3 DNA: TGTGCCAGCAGCTTAGGCGGGACTAGGGGCTACGAGCAGTACTTC.

This chain uses TRBV19 with TRBJ2-5, with TRBD2 identical over 10 bases. The CDR3 sequence is 14 residues long. V trimming: 4 bases; J trimming: 2 bases; junction bases outside the gene matches: 1. Germline V gene lookup returns CDR1 LNHDA and CDR2 SQIVND (reference sequence). The CDR3 DNA reads TGTGCCAGTAGTAAGGGACTAGCGCAAGAGACCCAGTACTTC. It specifies CASSKGLAQETQYF.

The V call is TRBV11-3, the J call TRBJ2-1; TRBD1 might be the D (5 bases). The germline V gene has CDR1 SGHNT and CDR2 YENEEA. The CDR3 length is 12 residues. With 5 bases removed from V and 9 bases from J, the gap between germline ends came to 11 bases. The CDR3 DNA reads TGTGCCAGCAGCACACAGGAAGGTGAGCAGTTCTTC. Its protein product is CASSTQEGEQFF.